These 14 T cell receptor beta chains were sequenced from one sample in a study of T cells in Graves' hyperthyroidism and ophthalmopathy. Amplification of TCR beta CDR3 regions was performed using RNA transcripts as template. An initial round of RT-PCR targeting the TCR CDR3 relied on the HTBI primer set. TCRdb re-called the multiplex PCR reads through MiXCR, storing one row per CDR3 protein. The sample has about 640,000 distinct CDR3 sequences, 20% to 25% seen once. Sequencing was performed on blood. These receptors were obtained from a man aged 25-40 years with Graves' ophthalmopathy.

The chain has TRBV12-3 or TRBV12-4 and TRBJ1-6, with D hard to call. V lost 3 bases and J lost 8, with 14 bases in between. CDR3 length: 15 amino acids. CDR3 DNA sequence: TGTGCCAGCAGTTTCGGGGAGTATAGGGATTCACCCCTCCACTTT. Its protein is CASSFGEYRDSPLHF.

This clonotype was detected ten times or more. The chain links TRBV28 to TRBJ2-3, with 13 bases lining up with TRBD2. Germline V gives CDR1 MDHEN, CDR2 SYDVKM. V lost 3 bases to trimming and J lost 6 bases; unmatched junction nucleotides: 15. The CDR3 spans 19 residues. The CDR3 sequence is CASSFPLATSGRASDTQYF. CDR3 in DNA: TGTGCCAGCAGTTTCCCCCTCGCAACTAGCGGGAGGGCCAGTGATACGCAGTATTTT.

The CDR3, as DNA: TGCAGTGCTAGAGGGGAACCTCTCTACGAGCAGTACTTC. The encoded protein is CSARGEPLYEQYF. The rearrangement joins TRBV20-1 to TRBJ2-7; D not certain. V gave up 1 base and J gave up 3 bases, with 10 bases separating them. The CDR3 loop spans 13 amino acids. Germline V gene data show CDR1 as DFQATT and CDR2 as SNEGSKA (reference sequence).

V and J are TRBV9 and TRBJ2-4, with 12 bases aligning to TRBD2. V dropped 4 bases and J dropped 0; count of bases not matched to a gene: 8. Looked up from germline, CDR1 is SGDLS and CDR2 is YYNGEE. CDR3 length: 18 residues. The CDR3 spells CASSSRLAGEGAKNIQYF. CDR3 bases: TGTGCCAGCAGCTCTCGACTAGCGGGAGAGGGAGCCAAAAACATTCAGTACTTC.

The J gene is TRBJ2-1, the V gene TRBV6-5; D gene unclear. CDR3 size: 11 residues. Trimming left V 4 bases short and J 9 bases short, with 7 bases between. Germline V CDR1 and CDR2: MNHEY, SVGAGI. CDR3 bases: TGTGCCAGCAGTTCCATGGCTGAGCAGTTCTTC. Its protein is CASSSMAEQFF.

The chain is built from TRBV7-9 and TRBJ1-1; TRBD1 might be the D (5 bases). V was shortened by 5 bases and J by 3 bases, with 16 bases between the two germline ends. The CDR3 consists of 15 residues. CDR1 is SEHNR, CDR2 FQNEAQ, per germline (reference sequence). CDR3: CASSPGAGSDTEAFF. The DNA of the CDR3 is TGTGCCAGCAGCCCTGGGGCAGGGTCTGACACTGAAGCTTTCTTT.

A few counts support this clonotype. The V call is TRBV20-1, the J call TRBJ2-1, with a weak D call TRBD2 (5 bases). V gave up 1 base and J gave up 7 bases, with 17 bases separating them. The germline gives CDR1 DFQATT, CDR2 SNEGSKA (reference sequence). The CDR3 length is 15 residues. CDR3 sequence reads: CSARAASRRLNEQFF. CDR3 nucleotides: TGCAGTGCTAGAGCGGCTAGCCGGAGATTAAATGAGCAGTTCTTC.

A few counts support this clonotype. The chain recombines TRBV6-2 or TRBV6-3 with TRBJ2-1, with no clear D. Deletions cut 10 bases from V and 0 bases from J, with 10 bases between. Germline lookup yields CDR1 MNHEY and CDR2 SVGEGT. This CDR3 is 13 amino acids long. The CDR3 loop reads CATCHASYNEQFF. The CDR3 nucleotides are TGTGCCACCTGCCACGCCTCCTACAATGAGCAGTTCTTC.

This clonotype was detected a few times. This CDR3 is CASTDHLAGGYLYNEQFF. The CDR3, as DNA: TGCGCCAGCACCGATCACTTAGCGGGAGGGTATCTATACAATGAGCAGTTCTTC. The rearrangement joins TRBV10-2 to TRBJ2-1; 11 nucleotides align to TRBD2. The CDR3 sequence is 18 residues long. The V gene end was trimmed by 7 bases and the J gene end by 4 bases; junction bases not matched to a gene: 15. Looked up from germline, CDR1 is WSHSY and CDR2 is SAAADI.

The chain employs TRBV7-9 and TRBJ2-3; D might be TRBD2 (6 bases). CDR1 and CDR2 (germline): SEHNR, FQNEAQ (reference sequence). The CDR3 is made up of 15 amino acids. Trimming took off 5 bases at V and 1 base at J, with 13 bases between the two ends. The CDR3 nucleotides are TGTGCCAGCAGCCCCAGGGACTCCCGCACAGATACGCAGTATTTT. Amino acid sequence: CASSPRDSRTDTQYF.

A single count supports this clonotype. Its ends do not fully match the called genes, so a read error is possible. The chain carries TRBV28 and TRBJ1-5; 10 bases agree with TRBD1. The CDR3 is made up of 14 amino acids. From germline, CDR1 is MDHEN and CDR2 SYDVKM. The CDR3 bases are TGTACCAGCAGTTGGGACAGGGGAAATCAGCCCCAGCATTTT. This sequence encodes CTSSWDRGNQPQHF.

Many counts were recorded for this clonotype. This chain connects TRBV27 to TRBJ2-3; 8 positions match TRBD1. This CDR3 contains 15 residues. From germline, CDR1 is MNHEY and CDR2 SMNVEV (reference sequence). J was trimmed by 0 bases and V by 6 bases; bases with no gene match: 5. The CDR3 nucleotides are TGTGCCAGCAGCCTGACAGGGGCTAGCACAGATACGCAGTATTTT. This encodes CASSLTGASTDTQYF.

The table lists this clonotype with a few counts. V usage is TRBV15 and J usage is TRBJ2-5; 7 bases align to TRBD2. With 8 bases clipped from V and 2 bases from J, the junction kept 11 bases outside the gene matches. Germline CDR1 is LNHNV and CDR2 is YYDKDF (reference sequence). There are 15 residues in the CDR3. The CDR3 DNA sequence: TGTGCCACCGGTTGGGGGGGAAAGGAGCAAGAGACCCAGTACTTC. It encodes CATGWGGKEQETQYF. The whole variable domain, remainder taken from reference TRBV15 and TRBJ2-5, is DAMVIQNPRYQVTQFGKPVTLSCSQTLNHNVMYWYQQKSSQAPKLLFHYYDKDFNNEADTPDNFQSRRPNTSFCFLDIRSPGLGDTAMYLCATGWGGKEQETQYFGPGTRLLVL.

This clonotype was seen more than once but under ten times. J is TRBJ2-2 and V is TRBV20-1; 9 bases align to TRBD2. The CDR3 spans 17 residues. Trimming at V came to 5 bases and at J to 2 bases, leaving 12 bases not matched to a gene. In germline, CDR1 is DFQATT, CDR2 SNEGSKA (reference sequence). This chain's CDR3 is CSAGHQGLAGNTGELFF. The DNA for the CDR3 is TGCAGTGCTGGACATCAGGGCCTAGCGGGAAACACCGGGGAGCTGTTTTTT.